This T cell receptor beta chain was captured in a study of tumor-infiltrating lymphocytes in primary liver carcinoma. Study information: Patients of both sexes were 30 to 69 years old.

In this sample, this clonotype turned up many times. The target antigen is unknown. Germline V CDR1 and CDR2: MDHEN, SYDVKM. CDR3 length: 16 residues. Trimming stripped 1 base from V and 4 bases from J, with 14 bases between. From 450 to 550 ng total RNA, TCR beta cDNA was generated with a primer in the constant region. Three nested multiplex PCR rounds of slightly modified ARM-PCR generated TCR beta libraries. Rounds one and two of PCR, each of roughly 10 cycles, were primed with TRBV1-TRBV30 forward primers and a C-beta reverse primer. TCRdb reprocessed the multiplex PCR reads via MiXCR and lists one record per CDR3 protein. The sample consists of roughly 100,000 distinct CDR3 sequences, approximately 82% of them appearing once. Investigators took RNA and DNA out together from 20-30 mg of unsorted bulk tissue. Findings of the study overall: Detection in all five tumor regions applied to only about 7-25% of top clones. The top-250-clone fraction was significantly higher in tumors than in blood (p = 0.039).

This clonotype originated in a man aged 40-50 years with primary liver carcinoma and hepatitis B virus infection. The specimen was liver tumor tissue from sampling region 3. Subset defined: tumor region T3, left-lateral pole. The chain couples TRBV28 to TRBJ1-5; a weak D match, TRBD1 (6 bases). CDR3 protein: CASSLFRGGGNQPQHF. CDR3 coding DNA: TGTGCCAGCAGTTTATTCAGGGGAGGAGGTAATCAGCCCCAGCATTTT. The entire variable domain, with the rest obtained from reference TRBV28 and TRBJ1-5, is as follows: DVKVTQSSRYLVKRTGEKVFLECVQDMDHENMFWYRQDPGLGLRLIYFSYDVKMKEKGDIPEGYSVSREKKERFSLILESASTNQTSMYLCASSLFRGGGNQPQHFGDGTRLSIL.